The 30 T cell receptor beta chains in this list originate from one sample, sequenced in a study of regulatory T cells in long-lasting Graves disease. Time point meaning: newly diagnosed GD, antithyroid drugs for less than 3 months. From RNA extracted from PBMCs, the TCR library was made. Relying on iRepertoire HTBI primers and Arm-PCR of CDR3 regions, the team built TCR beta libraries. MiXCR, applied by TCRdb to the multiplex PCR reads, yields one record per CDR3 protein. The profile shows just over 600,000 distinct CDR3 sequences, roughly 15% of them singletons. The sample was also reused in another study, on T cells in Graves' hyperthyroidism and ophthalmopathy.

Source: peripheral blood mononuclear cells (PBMCs), taken at new diagnosis, from a patient treated with antithyroid drugs. All receptors derive from a woman in her 30s with Graves disease.

Ten or more counts support this clonotype. The J gene is TRBJ1-5, the V gene TRBV27; 9 positions agree with TRBD1. Germline values: CDR1 MNHEY, CDR2 SMNVEV (reference sequence). This CDR3 has 18 residues. V shed 5 bases and J 1 base; nucleotides not matched to a gene: 12. The chain's CDR3 is CASSEGQGSGMSNQPQHF. CDR3 coding DNA: TGTGCCAGCAGTGAGGGACAGGGATCCGGCATGAGCAATCAGCCCCAGCATTTT.

In the case of this clonotype: A much larger clone lies a single base off, so this may be a read error. The chain combines TRBV2 with TRBJ2-7, with D hard to call. The CDR3 is made up of 12 amino acids. Germline V lookup: CDR1 SNHLY, CDR2 FYNNEI. CDR3 nucleotide sequence: TGTGTCAGCAGTGAAGATGAGAACGAGCAGTACTTC. Its protein is CVSSEDENEQYF.

In its sample, this clonotype was seen many times. This sequence joins TRBV27 and TRBJ2-2; D is possibly TRBD1 (6 bases). Trimming stripped 7 bases from V and 2 bases from J, with 17 bases between. Germline loops: CDR1 MNHEY, CDR2 SMNVEV (reference sequence). The CDR3 runs 16 residues. The chain's CDR3 is CASMSGQPINTGELFF. DNA of the CDR3: TGTGCCAGCATGAGTGGACAGCCGATAAACACCGGGGAGCTGTTTTTT.

This clonotype has only a few counts. A read error may be the cause here, since a much bigger clone is one base away. The chain joins TRBV7-6 to TRBJ2-7, with D perhaps TRBD1 or TRBD2 (5 bases each). The CDR3 consists of 12 residues. Germline V CDR1 and CDR2: SGHVS, FNYEAQ. Trimming cost V 0 bases and J 7 bases, with 7 bases left between them. The CDR3: CASSLAGEEQYF. In DNA form, the CDR3 reads TGTGCCAGCAGCTTAGCGGGGGAGGAGCAGTACTTC. Based on the CDR3 plus reference TRBV7-6 and TRBJ2-7, the full variable domain is GAGVSQSPRYKVTKRGQDVALRCDPISGHVSLYWYRQALGQGPEFLTYFNYEAQQDKSGLPNDRFSAERPEGSISTLTIQRTEQRDSAMYRCASSLAGEEQYFGPGTRLTVT.

This clonotype was counted ten times or more. This sequence joins TRBV27 and TRBJ2-1; the match to TRBD2 covers 11 bases. CDR1 is MNHEY and CDR2 is SMNVEV in the germline V gene (reference sequence). The CDR3 sequence is 16 residues long. Unmatched junction bases numbered 12, after V lost 7 bases and J lost 7 bases. The DNA for the CDR3 is TGTGCCAGCACCCCCCGCGGGACTAGCGGATGGAATGAGCAGTTCTTC. Residues: CASTPRGTSGWNEQFF.

Many counts were recorded for this clonotype. The chain links TRBV12-3 or TRBV12-4 to TRBJ1-1; 7 bases map to TRBD1. The CDR3 extends over 13 amino acids. J gave up 1 base and V 10 bases, and 6 bases lay outside the gene matches. For the CDR3, the DNA is TGTGCCACCACACAGGGGAGGAACACTGAAGCTTTCTTT. Translating it yields CATTQGRNTEAFF.

The genes are TRBV5-6 and TRBJ2-3; 13 nucleotides align to TRBD2. The germline V gene has CDR1 SGHDT and CDR2 YYEEEE. This CDR3 has 17 amino acids. V lost 4 bases and J lost 4; bases outside the gene matches: 9. CDR3 nucleotides: TGTGCCAGCAGCAGCCCGACTAGCGGGAGGTCCTCAGATACGCAGTATTTT. Translating gives CASSSPTSGRSSDTQYF.

Many counts were recorded for this clonotype. V gene TRBV12-3 or TRBV12-4 combines with J gene TRBJ1-2; a possible D gene is TRBD1 (6 bases). Trimming removed 6 bases at V and 8 bases at J, with 19 bases between. The CDR3 loop spans 14 amino acids. CDR3 in amino acids: CASRSDRIQGGYTF. The CDR3 region has the DNA TGTGCCAGCAGGTCCGACAGGATTCAGGGAGGCTACACCTTC.

This clonotype was observed many times. The V call is TRBV7-8, the J call TRBJ2-1; D is perhaps TRBD2 (6 bases). Looked up from germline, CDR1 is SGHVS and CDR2 is FQNEAQ. This CDR3 spans 13 amino acids. V dropped 2 bases and J dropped 9 bases, with 11 bases sitting between them. The CDR3 DNA reads as TGTGCCAGCAGCTTAACGGGAGCGGCTGAGCAGTTCTTC. It codes for CASSLTGAAEQFF.

This clonotype was seen repeatedly, ten times or more. The chain uses TRBV28 and TRBJ2-1, with 10 bases fitting TRBD2. V lost 5 bases and J lost 12; bases outside the gene matches: 19. The germline V gene encodes CDR1 MDHEN and CDR2 SYDVKM. The CDR3 spans 17 residues. Here the CDR3 reads CASSLSSSGSWIVGQFF. The CDR3, as DNA: TGTGCCAGCAGTCTAAGTTCTAGCGGGAGTTGGATTGTAGGGCAGTTCTTC. The full variable domain, its missing parts supplied by reference TRBV28 and TRBJ2-1, is DVKVTQSSRYLVKRTGEKVFLECVQDMDHENMFWYRQDPGLGLRLIYFSYDVKMKEKGDIPEGYSVSREKKERFSLILESASTNQTSMYLCASSLSSSGSWIVGQFFGPGTRLTVL.

This clonotype was counted only a few times. CDR3 loop: CSVHLTPGTGGLSSYNEQFF. In DNA, the CDR3 is TGCAGTGTTCACCTAACCCCCGGGACAGGGGGGTTGTCCTCCTACAATGAGCAGTTCTTC. The chain joins TRBV20-1 to TRBJ2-1; 11 bases fit TRBD1. The CDR3 contains 20 residues. V trimming: 7 bases; J trimming: 0 bases; junction bases outside the gene matches: 20. In germline, CDR1 is DFQATT, CDR2 SNEGSKA (reference sequence).

The genes are TRBV5-1 and TRBJ1-4, with TRBD1 matching 8 bases. Germline loops: CDR1 SGHRS, CDR2 YFSETQ. CDR3 size: 16 residues. Trimming at V came to 0 bases and at J to 3 bases, leaving 4 bases not matched to a gene. DNA for the CDR3: TGCGCCAGCAGCTTGGGACAGGGGACCTCTAATGAAAAACTGTTTTTT. Its translation: CASSLGQGTSNEKLFF.

The sample holds many counts of this clonotype. V usage is TRBV5-1 and J usage is TRBJ1-4; a possible D gene is TRBD1 (5 bases). Germline V gene sequence: CDR1 SGHRS, CDR2 YFSETQ. The CDR3 extends over 13 amino acids. The V end was cut by 6 bases, the J end by 8 bases, with 14 bases between. CDR3 in amino acids: CASKSGAEEKLFF. The DNA for the CDR3 is TGCGCCAGCAAGTCTGGGGCTGAGGAAAAACTGTTTTTT.

This clonotype showed up many times. This chain links TRBV28 with TRBJ1-5, with 12 bases lining up with TRBD1. Looked up from germline, CDR1 is MDHEN and CDR2 is SYDVKM. The CDR3 is 18 residues long. Germline trimming cut 6 bases from V and 2 bases from J; bases unmatched to any gene: 11. The CDR3 loop is CASRITGTGGFGNQPQHF. The CDR3 DNA reads as TGTGCCAGCAGGATAACCGGGACAGGGGGCTTTGGCAATCAGCCCCAGCATTTT.

The rearrangement links TRBV30 to TRBJ1-6; possible D gene TRBD1, 5 bases. Germline loops: CDR1 GTSNPN, CDR2 SVGIG (reference sequence). Trimming took off 1 base at V and 10 bases at J, with 20 bases between the two ends. The CDR3 has 16 amino acids. The CDR3, as DNA: TGTGCCTGGAGTGAGGGGTGGTTGTCTAGGCTCTCACCCCTCCACTTT. Protein sequence: CAWSEGWLSRLSPLHF. Combining the CDR3 with reference TRBV30 and TRBJ1-6 gives the whole variable domain SQTIHQWPATLVQPVGSPLSLECTVEGTSNPNLYWYRQAAGRGLQLLFYSVGIGQISSEVPQNLSASRPQDRQFILSSKKLLLSDSGFYLCAWSEGWLSRLSPLHFGNGTRLTVT.

About this clonotype: Possible read error: a much larger clone is one base away. The V call is TRBV20-1, the J call TRBJ1-2; possibly TRBD1 for D (5 bases). The CDR3 extends over 14 amino acids. Germline CDR1 reads DFQATT; CDR2 reads SNEGSKA (reference sequence). CDR3 loop: CSTSSGPGTRGYTF. Written as DNA, the CDR3 is TGCAGTACTAGCTCCGGACCAGGGACGCGGGGCTACACCTTC.

V gene TRBV25-1 combines with J gene TRBJ2-5; D is tentatively TRBD1 or TRBD2 (5 bases each). The CDR3 length is 16 residues. V lost 2 bases and J lost 2, with 15 bases in between. CDR1 MGHDK and CDR2 SYGVNS come from the germline V gene. CDR3 coding DNA: TGTGCCAGCAGTGAAGAAGACCGGGACGGACAAGAGACCCAGTACTTC. Its protein is CASSEEDRDGQETQYF.

The V and J genes are TRBV20-1 and TRBJ1-1; 11 bases fit TRBD1. This CDR3 has 15 amino acids. V lost 4 bases and J lost 0; bases outside the gene matches: 4. The V gene's germline CDR1 is DFQATT and CDR2 SNEGSKA (reference sequence). The CDR3 DNA sequence: TGCAGTGCTACCGGACAGGGGGCGGTGAACACTGAAGCTTTCTTT. Amino acids: CSATGQGAVNTEAFF.

This clonotype appeared a few times. The rearrangement uses TRBV30 and TRBJ2-7, with 8 bases identical to TRBD2. Germline assignment: CDR1 GTSNPN and CDR2 SVGIG (reference sequence). The CDR3 extends over 13 amino acids. V trimming: 4 bases; J trimming: 3 bases; junction bases outside the gene matches: 5. The CDR3 loop is CAWTGRGRYEQYF. CDR3 in DNA: TGTGCCTGGACCGGGAGGGGCCGCTACGAGCAGTACTTC.

In DNA, the CDR3 is TGTGCCAGTAGTATAGCCCGGTATTCCTACGAGCAGTACTTC. This codes for CASSIARYSYEQYF. The rearrangement links TRBV19 to TRBJ2-7; unclear D gene. Trimming removed 1 base at V and 1 base at J, with 8 bases between. Germline values: CDR1 LNHDA, CDR2 SQIVND (reference sequence). The CDR3 is 14 residues long.

This clonotype was observed a few times. One end of the junction is discordant with germline, which a read error may explain. The chain joins TRBV7-7 to TRBJ2-3; no firm D call. Per germline, CDR1 SSHAT and CDR2 FNYEAQ (reference sequence). The CDR3 consists of 16 residues. The CDR3 sequence: CASSLACTNLTDTQYF. The CDR3 DNA sequence: TGTGCTAGCAGCTTAGCTTGCACGAACCTCACAGATACGCAGTATTTT.

In this sample, this clonotype turned up a few times. The CDR3 DNA is TGTGCCAGCAGGCGTGCCGGGACTACCACCGGGGAGCTGTTTTTT. It translates to CASRRAGTTTGELFF. The rearrangement links TRBV5-6 to TRBJ2-2; TRBD2 aligns across 7 bases. The CDR3 runs to 15 residues. V dropped 5 bases and J dropped 4; count of bases not matched to a gene: 8. Germline V gene sequence: CDR1 SGHDT, CDR2 YYEEEE.

This clonotype was seen just once. The V and J genes are TRBV28 and TRBJ2-4, with D possibly being TRBD1 (5 bases). The CDR3 length is 13 residues. V lost 8 bases to trimming and J lost 0 bases, with 8 bases between them. Germline CDR1 reads MDHEN; CDR2 reads SYDVKM. CDR3 coding DNA: TGTGCCAGCGACAGTTCAGCCAAAAACATTCAGTACTTC. It yields the protein CASDSSAKNIQYF.

On this clonotype: A much larger clone differs by one base, so this may be a read error. This chain joins TRBV2 and TRBJ2-1; TRBD2 matches 9 bases. CDR1 is SNHLY and CDR2 is FYNNEI in the germline V gene. This CDR3 region has 19 residues. Trimming took 6 bases from V and 1 from J; bases not matched to a gene: 16. CDR3 DNA: TGTGCCAGCAGGGGCGGAGGGGGGGCTAGCGGGAAATCCTACAATGAGCAGTTCTTC. This sequence encodes CASRGGGGASGKSYNEQFF.

The table lists this clonotype with many counts. The V and J genes are TRBV15 and TRBJ2-5; the D gene is possibly TRBD1 (5 bases). CDR1 is LNHNV, CDR2 YYDKDF, per germline (reference sequence). Trimming removed 0 bases from V and 2 bases from J, with 10 bases in between. This CDR3 contains 15 residues. CDR3 sequence reads: CATSRDSTAQETQYF. CDR3 nucleotide sequence: TGTGCCACCAGCAGAGATTCGACAGCACAAGAGACCCAGTACTTC.

The CDR3 here is CASSLSQYYEQYF. The CDR3 coding sequence is TGTGCCAGCAGTTTGAGTCAGTACTACGAGCAGTACTTC. The chain employs TRBV27 and TRBJ2-7; D ambiguous. This CDR3 has 13 amino acids. Trimming stripped 3 bases from V and 3 bases from J, with 9 bases between. The germline V gene encodes CDR1 MNHEY and CDR2 SMNVEV (reference sequence).

Comment on this clonotype: Relative to the germline gene, one junction end is altered; a read error may explain this. V is TRBV5-1 and J is TRBJ1-2, with 8 bases identical to TRBD1. This CDR3 comprises 16 residues. Germline CDR1 reads SGHRS; CDR2 reads YFSETQ. The CDR3 DNA reads TGTGCCAGCAGCTTGTCGGACAGGGTGGGATTAGGCGGCTACACCTTC. This sequence encodes CASSLSDRVGLGGYTF.

This clonotype was seen at least ten times. The rearrangement uses TRBV6-9 and TRBJ2-6, with D unresolved. Trimming removed 4 bases at V and 4 bases at J, with 11 bases between. The CDR3 consists of 15 residues. The V gene's germline CDR1 is MNHGY and CDR2 SVAAGI. CDR3 region: CASSFDQVGANVLTF. DNA for the CDR3: TGTGCCAGCAGTTTCGACCAGGTGGGGGCCAACGTCCTGACTTTC.

This clonotype was seen many times. The junction departs from germline at one end; a sequencing error may be responsible. V is TRBV7-9 and J is TRBJ1-1, with TRBD1 matching over 7 bases. Germline CDR1 is SEHNR and CDR2 is FQNEAQ (reference sequence). The CDR3 sequence is 14 residues long. CDR3 amino acids: CASSPQGWNAEAFF. In DNA form, the CDR3 reads TGTGCCAGCAGCCCACAGGGGTGGAACGCTGAAGCTTTCTTT.

This clonotype was observed at least ten times. This chain links TRBV6-5 with TRBJ2-7; D is uncertain. The CDR3 has 13 residues. Trimming removed 2 bases at V and 0 bases at J, with 5 bases between. Per germline, CDR1 MNHEY and CDR2 SVGAGI. The CDR3 loop reads CASSYVASYEQYF. In nucleotides, the CDR3 is TGTGCCAGCAGTTACGTAGCCTCCTACGAGCAGTACTTC.